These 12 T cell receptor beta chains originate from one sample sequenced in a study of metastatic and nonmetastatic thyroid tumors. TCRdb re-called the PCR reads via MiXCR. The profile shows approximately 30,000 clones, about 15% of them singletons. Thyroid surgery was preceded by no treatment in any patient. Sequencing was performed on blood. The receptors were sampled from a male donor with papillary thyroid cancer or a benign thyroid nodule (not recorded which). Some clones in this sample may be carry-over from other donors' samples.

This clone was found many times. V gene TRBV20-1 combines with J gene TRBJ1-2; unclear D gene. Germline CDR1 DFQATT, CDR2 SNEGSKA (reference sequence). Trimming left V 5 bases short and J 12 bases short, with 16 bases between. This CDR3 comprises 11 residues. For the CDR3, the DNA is TGCAGTGCTGCCAGGACCGCCGAGGACACCTTC. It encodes CSAARTAEDTF.

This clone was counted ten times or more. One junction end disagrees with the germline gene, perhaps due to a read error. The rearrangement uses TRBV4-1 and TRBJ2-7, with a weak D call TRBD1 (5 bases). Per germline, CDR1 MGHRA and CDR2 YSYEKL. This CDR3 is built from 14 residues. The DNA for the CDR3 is TGCGCCAACAGCCAAGACCCGGACACCTACGAGCAGTACTTC. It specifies CANSQDPDTYEQYF.

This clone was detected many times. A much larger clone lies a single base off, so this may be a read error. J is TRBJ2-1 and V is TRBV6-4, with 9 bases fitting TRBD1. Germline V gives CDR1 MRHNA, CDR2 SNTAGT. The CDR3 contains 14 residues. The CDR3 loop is CAGSAGQGYNEQFF. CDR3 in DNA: TGTGCCGGCAGTGCGGGACAGGGTTACAATGAGCAGTTCTTC.

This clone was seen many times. DNA for the CDR3: TGTGCCTGGAGTGTAACAGGGAACTATGGCTACACCTTC. It yields the protein CAWSVTGNYGYTF. This sequence joins TRBV30 and TRBJ1-2; a possible D gene is TRBD1 (6 bases). Germline V gene lookup returns CDR1 GTSNPN and CDR2 SVGIG (reference sequence). Trimming cost V 0 bases and J 2 bases, with 7 bases left between them. The CDR3 has 13 amino acids. Supplemented by reference TRBV30 and TRBJ1-2, the full variable domain reads SQTIHQWPATLVQPVGSPLSLECTVEGTSNPNLYWYRQAAGRGLQLLFYSVGIGQISSEVPQNLSASRPQDRQFILSSKKLLLSDSGFYLCAWSVTGNYGYTFGSGTRLTVV.

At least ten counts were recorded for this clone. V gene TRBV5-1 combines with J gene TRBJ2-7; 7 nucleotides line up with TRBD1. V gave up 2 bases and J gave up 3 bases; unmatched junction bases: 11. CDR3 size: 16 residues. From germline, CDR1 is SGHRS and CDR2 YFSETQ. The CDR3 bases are TGCGCCAGCAGCTTTTCTACTTGGACAGGATTCTACGAGCAGTACTTC. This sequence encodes CASSFSTWTGFYEQYF.

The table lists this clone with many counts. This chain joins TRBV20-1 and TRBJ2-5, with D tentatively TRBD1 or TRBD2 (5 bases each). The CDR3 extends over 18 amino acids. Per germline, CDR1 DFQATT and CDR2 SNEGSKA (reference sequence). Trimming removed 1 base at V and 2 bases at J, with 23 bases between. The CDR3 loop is CSARVSEGYNLQQETQYF. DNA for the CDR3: TGCAGTGCTAGAGTGAGTGAGGGGTACAACCTGCAGCAAGAGACCCAGTACTTC.

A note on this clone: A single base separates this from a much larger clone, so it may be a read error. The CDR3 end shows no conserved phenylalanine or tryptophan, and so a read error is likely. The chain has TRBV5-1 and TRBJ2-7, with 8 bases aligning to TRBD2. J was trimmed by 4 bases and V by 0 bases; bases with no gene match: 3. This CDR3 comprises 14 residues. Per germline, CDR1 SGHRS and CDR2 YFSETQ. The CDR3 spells CASSLGSGIYEQYL. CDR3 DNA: TGCGCCAGCAGCTTGGGTAGCGGGATATACGAGCAGTACCTC.

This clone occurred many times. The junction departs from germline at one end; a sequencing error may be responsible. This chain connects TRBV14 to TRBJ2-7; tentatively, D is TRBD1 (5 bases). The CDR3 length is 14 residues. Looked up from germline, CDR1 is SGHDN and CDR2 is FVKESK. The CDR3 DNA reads TGTGCCAGCAGCCAAGGGATAGGGGTCTACGAGCAGTGCTTC. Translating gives CASSQGIGVYEQCF.

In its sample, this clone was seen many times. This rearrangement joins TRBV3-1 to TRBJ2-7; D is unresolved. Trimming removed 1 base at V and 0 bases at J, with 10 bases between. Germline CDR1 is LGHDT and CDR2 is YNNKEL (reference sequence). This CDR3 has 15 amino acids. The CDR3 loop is CASSQGVGFSYEQYF. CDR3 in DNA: TGTGCCAGCAGCCAAGGGGTGGGGTTCTCCTACGAGCAGTACTTC.

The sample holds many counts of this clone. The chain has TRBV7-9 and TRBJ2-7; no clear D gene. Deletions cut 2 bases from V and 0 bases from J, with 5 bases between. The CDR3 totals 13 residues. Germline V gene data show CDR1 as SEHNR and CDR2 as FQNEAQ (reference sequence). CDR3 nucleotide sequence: TGTGCCAGCAGCTTACTTGCCTCCTACGAGCAGTACTTC. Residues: CASSLLASYEQYF. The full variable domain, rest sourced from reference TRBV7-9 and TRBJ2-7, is DTGVSQNPRHKITKRGQNVTFRCDPISEHNRLYWYRQTLGQGPEFLTYFQNEAQLEKSRLLSDRFSAERPKGSFSTLEIQRTEQGDSAMYLCASSLLASYEQYFGPGTRLTVT.

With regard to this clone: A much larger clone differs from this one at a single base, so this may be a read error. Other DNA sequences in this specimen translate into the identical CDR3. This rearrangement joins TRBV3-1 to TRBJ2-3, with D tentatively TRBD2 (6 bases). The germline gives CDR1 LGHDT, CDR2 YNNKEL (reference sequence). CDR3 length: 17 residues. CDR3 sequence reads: CASSQDPRRGRTDTQYF. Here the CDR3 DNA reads TGCGCCAGCAGCCAAGATCCGAGGCGGGGACGGACAGATACGCAGTATTTT.

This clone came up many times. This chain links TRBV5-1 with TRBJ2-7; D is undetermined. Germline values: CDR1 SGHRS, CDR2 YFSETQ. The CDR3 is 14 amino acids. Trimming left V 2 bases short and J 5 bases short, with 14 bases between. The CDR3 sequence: CASSLAALNNEQYF. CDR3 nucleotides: TGCGCCAGCAGCTTAGCCGCCCTGAACAACGAGCAGTACTTC.